This is a list of T cell receptor beta chains from one sample in a study of T cells after yellow fever vaccination. TCRdb passed the 5' RACE reads through MiXCR, listing each CDR3 protein once. The sample holds a few hundred thousand distinct CDR3 sequences, less than 20% seen once. Specimen: PBMCs, collected 5 days after the first yellow fever vaccination. Receptors originate from a man younger than 30 who received the YFV17D yellow fever vaccine. CDR3s include the opening cysteine and the closing phenylalanine or tryptophan. A D gene is named only where the DNA matches it firmly. Clone size appears in some rows only: once, few, many, or a class for an expanded clone.

D,J,V,size,CDR3,DNA
TRBD1,TRBJ2-3,TRBV5-5,few,CASSVDRNTDTQYF,TGTGCCAGCAGCGTGGACAGGAACACAGATACGCAGTATTTT
TRBD2,TRBJ2-3,TRBV5-1,few,CASTTTGTSGTDTQYF,TGCGCCAGCACTACCACCGGGACTAGCGGAACAGATACGCAGTATTTT
TRBD1,TRBJ2-2,TRBV11-2,NA,CASSLGTGLFSRTGELFF,TGTGCCAGCAGCTTAGGGACAGGTTTATTTTCGCGGACCGGGGAGCTGTTTTTT
NA,TRBJ2-1,TRBV7-9,NA,CASSVPPPGQEQFF,TGTGCCAGCAGCGTACCCCCTCCTGGGCAGGAGCAGTTCTTC
NA,TRBJ1-6,TRBV6-6,few,CASRSGGYSPLHF,TGTGCCAGCAGGAGCGGTGGGTATTCACCCCTCCACTTT
NA,TRBJ2-1,TRBV9,few,CASSLSLGKFNEQFF,TGTGCCAGCAGCCTAAGTTTAGGGAAATTCAATGAGCAGTTCTTC
TRBD1,TRBJ2-7,TRBV5-1,few,CASSFSGQEYF,TGCGCCAGCAGCTTCTCGGGACAGGAATACTTC
NA,TRBJ2-2,TRBV12-3/TRBV12-4,NA,CASSLYGVSAGELFF,TGTGCCAGCAGTTTATACGGCGTGAGCGCCGGGGAGCTGTTTTTT
NA,TRBJ2-1,TRBV12-3/TRBV12-4,NA,CASSLWTREQFF,TGTGCCAGCAGTTTATGGACACGGGAGCAGTTCTTC
TRBD1,TRBJ1-2,TRBV7-2,NA,CASSLAGQGTYGYTF,TGTGCCAGCAGCTTAGCGGGACAGGGCACCTATGGCTACACCTTC
NA,TRBJ2-1,TRBV7-9,NA,CASSPQRLDHNEQFF,TGTGCCAGCAGCCCCCAAAGACTAGACCACAATGAGCAGTTCTTC
NA,TRBJ2-2,TRBV5-1,many,CASSRRTSTGELFF,TGCGCCAGCAGCCGTAGGACAAGCACCGGGGAGCTGTTTTTT
TRBD1,TRBJ2-3,TRBV7-2,few,CASSSTGGRGDTQYF,TGTGCCAGCAGCTCGACAGGGGGCAGGGGAGATACGCAGTATTTT
NA,TRBJ2-3,TRBV18,NA,CASSRGYDGDTQYF,TGTGCCAGCTCAAGGGGATATGACGGGGATACGCAGTATTTT
NA,TRBJ2-2,TRBV7-9,few,CASPTEVERTGELFF,TGTGCCAGCCCCACCGAAGTGGAAAGGACCGGGGAGCTGTTTTTT
NA,TRBJ2-7,TRBV20-1,few,CSARDRILVHEQYF,TGCAGTGCTAGAGATCGAATCCTAGTCCACGAGCAGTACTTC
NA,TRBJ2-5,TRBV11-2,NA,CASSFVQGRWETQYF,TGTGCCAGCAGCTTTGTACAGGGTCGGTGGGAGACCCAGTACTTC
TRBD2,TRBJ2-1,TRBV24-1,NA,CATSDPGTSGNEQFF,TGTGCCACCAGTGACCCAGGGACTAGCGGCAATGAGCAGTTCTTC
NA,TRBJ2-2,TRBV6-1,NA,CASGRGPAVTGELFF,TGTGCCAGCGGCAGGGGCCCCGCGGTCACCGGGGAGCTGTTTTTT
NA,TRBJ1-1,TRBV29-1,few,CSTTPGGRGTEAFF,TGCAGCACAACGCCTGGGGGGCGTGGCACTGAAGCTTTCTTT
TRBD1,TRBJ1-2,TRBV24-1,few,CATSGQGYGYTF,TGTGCCACCAGTGGACAGGGCTATGGCTACACCTTC
NA,TRBJ2-5,TRBV6-5,NA,CASSYGRGGRGETQYF,TGTGCCAGCAGTTACGGTCGAGGGGGGCGCGGGGAGACCCAGTACTTC
NA,TRBJ2-3,TRBV5-1,few,CASSLTTGRTDTQYF,TGCGCCAGCAGCCTCACCACGGGCCGCACAGATACGCAGTATTTT
NA,TRBJ2-4,TRBV20-1,NA,CSAPEGGTKNIQYF,TGCAGTGCCCCCGAGGGGGGAACCAAAAACATTCAGTACTTC
NA,TRBJ2-5,TRBV20-1,NA,CSARPRLGQETQYF,TGCAGTGCTCGGCCCCGACTAGGCCAAGAGACCCAGTACTTC
NA,TRBJ1-5,TRBV12-3/TRBV12-4,NA,CASGERQNQPQHF,TGTGCCAGCGGGGAAAGACAGAATCAGCCCCAGCATTTT
TRBD1,TRBJ2-7,TRBV27,NA,CASSLLGGAEEQYF,TGTGCCAGCAGTTTATTAGGGGGCGCGGAAGAGCAGTACTTC
NA,TRBJ2-7,TRBV5-4,NA,CASSPTEGGEQYF,TGTGCCAGCAGCCCTACGGAGGGAGGCGAGCAGTACTTC
NA,TRBJ1-5,TRBV12-3/TRBV12-4,few,CASSLWRAQPQHF,TGTGCCAGCAGTTTGTGGAGGGCTCAGCCCCAGCATTTT
NA,TRBJ1-4,TRBV7-9,NA,CASTLGTKGIWVEKLFF,TGTGCCAGCACCCTCGGGACTAAAGGGATTTGGGTTGAAAAACTGTTTTTT
NA,TRBJ1-1,TRBV7-9,few,CASSPHSQGNTEAFF,TGTGCCAGCAGCCCCCACTCCCAAGGGAACACTGAAGCTTTCTTT
NA,TRBJ2-5,TRBV20-1,NA,CSAVGGRMETQYF,TGCAGTGCTGTCGGGGGGCGTATGGAGACCCAGTACTTC
NA,TRBJ2-5,TRBV7-9,few,CASSLGTGHRETQYF,TGTGCCAGCAGCTTAGGTACAGGGCACCGAGAGACCCAGTACTTC
NA,TRBJ1-5,TRBV20-1,NA,CSASRGEQPQHF,TGCAGTGCTAGCAGGGGAGAGCAGCCCCAGCATTTT
NA,TRBJ2-3,TRBV5-1,many,CASSSGTSDTQYF,TGCGCCAGCAGCTCGGGGACCTCAGATACGCAGTATTTT
NA,TRBJ2-1,TRBV5-4,NA,CASTAGVSNEQFF,TGTGCCAGCACGGCAGGAGTCTCCAATGAGCAGTTCTTC
NA,TRBJ1-4,TRBV15,NA,CATSTRTDSNEKLFF,TGTGCCACCAGCACCCGGACGGACTCTAATGAAAAACTGTTTTTT
NA,TRBJ1-1,TRBV11-2,many,CASSPGGQRAFF,TGTGCCAGCAGCCCCGGGGGCCAACGAGCTTTCTTT
TRBD1,TRBJ2-5,TRBV2,few,CASRQGAETQYF,TGTGCCAGCAGACAGGGGGCAGAGACCCAGTACTTC
NA,TRBJ1-1,TRBV11-1,NA,CASSMDPLGGRVNTEAFF,TGTGCCAGCAGCATGGACCCACTAGGGGGGCGCGTGAACACTGAAGCTTTCTTT
TRBD2,TRBJ2-5,TRBV6-1,few,CASISQRGEETQYF,TGTGCCAGCATCAGCCAGCGGGGGGAAGAGACCCAGTACTTC
NA,TRBJ2-2,TRBV5-1,NA,CASSITGNTGELFF,TGCGCCAGCAGCATCACAGGGAACACCGGGGAGCTGTTTTTT
NA,TRBJ2-3,TRBV19,few,CASSGPDTQYF,TGTGCCAGTAGCGGCCCAGATACGCAGTATTTT
NA,TRBJ1-2,TRBV18,NA,CASSKEGHGYTF,TGTGCCAGCTCAAAGGAGGGCCATGGCTACACCTTC
NA,TRBJ1-1,TRBV10-3,NA,CAIRDSGMNTEAFF,TGTGCCATCAGGGACAGCGGAATGAACACTGAAGCTTTCTTT
NA,TRBJ2-2,TRBV28,NA,CASSYPPRAGELFF,TGTGCCAGCAGTTACCCCCCCCGGGCCGGGGAGCTGTTTTTT
NA,TRBJ2-3,TRBV21-1,NA,CASPPTGQTDTQYF,TGTGCCAGCCCCCCAACCGGACAGACAGATACGCAGTATTTT
NA,TRBJ2-2,TRBV19,NA,CASSIGSGELFF,TGTGCCAGTAGTATAGGGTCGGGGGAGCTGTTTTTT
TRBD1,TRBJ2-3,TRBV27,few,CATRGQGPDTQYF,TGTGCCACCAGAGGACAGGGGCCAGATACGCAGTATTTT
NA,TRBJ1-1,TRBV6-5,NA,CASSLSSEANTEAFF,TGTGCCAGCAGTTTAAGTTCAGAAGCGAACACTGAAGCTTTCTTT